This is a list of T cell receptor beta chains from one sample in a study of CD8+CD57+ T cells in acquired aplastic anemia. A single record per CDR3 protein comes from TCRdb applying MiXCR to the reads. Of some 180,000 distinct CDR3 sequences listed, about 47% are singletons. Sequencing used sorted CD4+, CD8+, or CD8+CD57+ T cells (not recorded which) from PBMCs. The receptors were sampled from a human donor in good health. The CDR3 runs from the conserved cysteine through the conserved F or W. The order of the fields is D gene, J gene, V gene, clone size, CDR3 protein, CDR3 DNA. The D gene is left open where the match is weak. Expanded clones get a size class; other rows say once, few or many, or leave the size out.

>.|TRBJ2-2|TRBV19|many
CASSRVGGRVTGELFF
TGTGCCAGTAGTCGGGTCGGCGGGCGGGTAACCGGGGAGCTGTTTTTT
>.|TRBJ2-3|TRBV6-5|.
CASSYSRGGADTQYF
TGTGCCAGCAGTTACTCGAGGGGCGGGGCAGATACGCAGTATTTT
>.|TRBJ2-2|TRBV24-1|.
CATAGHQNTGELFF
TGTGCCACCGCCGGACACCAGAACACCGGGGAGCTGTTTTTT
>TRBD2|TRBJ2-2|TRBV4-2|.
CASSPQGRGWASGSNTGELFF
TGTGCCAGCAGCCCCCAGGGCAGGGGGTGGGCTAGCGGGAGTAACACCGGGGAGCTGTTTTTT
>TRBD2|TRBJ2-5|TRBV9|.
CASGVGTSGTQETQYF
TGTGCCAGCGGCGTCGGGACTAGCGGGACTCAAGAGACCCAGTACTTC
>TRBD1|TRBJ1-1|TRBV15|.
CATSRGKGQGNTEAFF
TGTGCCACCAGCAGAGGTAAGGGACAGGGGAACACTGAAGCTTTCTTT
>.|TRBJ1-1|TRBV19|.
CASTPLSNTEALF
TGTGCCAGTACTCCTCTTTCGAACACTGAAGCTCTCTTT
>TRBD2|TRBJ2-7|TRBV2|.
CASSGGHSSYEQYF
TGTGCCAGTAGCGGGGGTCACAGCTCCTACGAGCAGTACTTC
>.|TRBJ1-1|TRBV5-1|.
CASYPGGTGEAFF
TGCGCCTCATACCCGGGGGGGACTGGTGAAGCTTTCTTT
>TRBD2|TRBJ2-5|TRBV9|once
CASSQGLGETETQYF
TGTGCCAGCAGCCAGGGACTAGGGGAAACAGAGACCCAGTACTTC
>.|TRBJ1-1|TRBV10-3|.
CAVGDPTVGGAEAFF
TGTGCCGTAGGTGACCCGACAGTCGGAGGGGCTGAAGCTTTCTTT
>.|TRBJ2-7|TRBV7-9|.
CASSETLEPGEQYF
TGTGCCAGCAGTGAAACATTGGAGCCTGGGGAGCAGTACTTC
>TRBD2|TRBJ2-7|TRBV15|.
CATSMLAGGSNEQYF
TGTGCCACCAGCATGCTAGCGGGAGGATCTAACGAGCAGTACTTC
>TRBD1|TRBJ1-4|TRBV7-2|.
CASLLGTAEKLFF
TGTGCCAGCCTCCTAGGGACAGCAGAAAAACTGTTTTTT
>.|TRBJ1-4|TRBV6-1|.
CASRITGSTNEKLFF
TGTGCCAGCAGGATCACAGGGTCAACTAATGAAAAACTGTTTTTT
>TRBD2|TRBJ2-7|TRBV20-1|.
CSAARGGPLDEQYF
TGCAGTGCTGCTCGCGGGGGGCCCCTTGACGAGCAGTACTTC
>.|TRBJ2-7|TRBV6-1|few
CASSEFPVSSYEQYF
TGTGCCAGCAGTGAATTTCCGGTGTCATCCTACGAGCAGTACTTC
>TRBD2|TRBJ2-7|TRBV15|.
CATSRGTSGCEQYF
TGTGCCACCAGCAGAGGGACTAGCGGCTGCGAGCAGTACTTC
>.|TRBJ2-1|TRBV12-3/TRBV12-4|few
CASSLGGAGLSYNEQFF
TGTGCCAGCAGTTTAGGTGGGGCGGGCCTCTCCTACAATGAGCAGTTCTTC